These 24 T cell receptor beta chains were all obtained from the same sample, sequenced in a study of blood T cells in healthy people across ages. Through a sample-barcoded 5' primer and a J-beta primer mix, a second PCR was run for roughly 6 to 11 cycles. TCRdb processed the 5' RACE reads anew with MiXCR; each CDR3 protein has one entry. The table includes hundreds of thousands of distinct CDR3 sequences, roughly 25% detected once. The sample was also linked to a second study, of T cells of mothers and their children.

The sequencing sample was made of blood. The receptors stem from a boy between 5 and 17 years old in good health.

This clonotype was found a few times. The chain has TRBV7-2 and TRBJ2-1, with 8 positions matching TRBD2. The CDR3 runs 16 residues. Germline V CDR1 and CDR2: SGHTA, FQGNSA. V lost 2 bases, J lost 3 bases, and 6 bases stayed unmatched. CDR3 nucleotides: TGTGCCAGCAGCTTATACCCTAGCGGGCTCTACAATGAGCAGTTCTTC. This codes for CASSLYPSGLYNEQFF.

Only a few counts were recorded for this clonotype. The CDR3 loop reads CASSLESHTGDYGYTF. CDR3 nucleotides: TGTGCCAGCAGCTTGGAAAGTCATACAGGGGACTATGGCTACACCTTC. This sequence joins TRBV5-6 and TRBJ1-2; 7 bases are shared with TRBD1. This CDR3 is built from 16 residues. The ends lost 0 bases at V and 3 bases at J; junction bases unmatched: 8. CDR1 is SGHDT and CDR2 is YYEEEE in the germline V gene.

This clonotype turned up a few times. This chain connects TRBV2 to TRBJ2-7; 11 positions match TRBD1. The CDR3 is made up of 16 amino acids. CDR1 is SNHLY and CDR2 is FYNNEI in the germline V gene. The V segment lost 5 bases and the J segment 3 bases; nucleotides outside the gene matches: 9. CDR3 sequence reads: CASSPGQGAIIYEQYF. The CDR3, as DNA: TGTGCCAGCAGTCCCGGACAGGGGGCAATCATCTACGAGCAGTACTTC.

In this sample, this clonotype turned up a few times. The CDR3 region is CASRGWGTQETQYF. The CDR3 coding sequence is TGTGCCAGCAGGGGATGGGGTACCCAAGAGACCCAGTACTTC. The chain couples TRBV27 to TRBJ2-5, with D unclear. CDR1 is MNHEY and CDR2 is SMNVEV in the germline V gene (reference sequence). V lost 6 bases and J lost 1, with 12 bases in between. This CDR3 is built from 14 residues.

This chain uses TRBV30 with TRBJ2-5; D gene unclear. Germline values: CDR1 GTSNPN, CDR2 SVGIG (reference sequence). The CDR3 is made up of 12 amino acids. Trimming removed 4 bases at V and 5 bases at J, with 11 bases between. CDR3 in amino acids: CAWKGRRETQYF. CDR3 DNA sequence: TGTGCCTGGAAAGGCCGCCGCGAGACCCAGTACTTC.

The chain has TRBV7-3 and TRBJ2-5; 8 bases align to TRBD1. This CDR3 comprises 15 residues. Trimming at V came to 5 bases and at J to 11 bases, leaving 16 bases not matched to a gene. From germline, CDR1 is SGHTA and CDR2 FQGTGA. The CDR3 DNA follows: TGTGCCAGCAGCCGTTGGGGCAGGGGGCTGGGAGAGCAGTACTTC. Its translation is CASSRWGRGLGEQYF.

The chain uses TRBV19 and TRBJ2-1; TRBD1 aligns across 8 bases. Trimming took 3 bases from V and 9 from J; bases not matched to a gene: 4. CDR3 length: 13 amino acids. Germline assignment: CDR1 LNHDA and CDR2 SQIVND (reference sequence). The CDR3 DNA reads TGTGCCAGTAGTATCTCAGGGGGCCGTGAGCAGTTCTTC. It encodes CASSISGGREQFF.

This clonotype has more than one count but fewer than ten. The CDR3 region has the DNA TGTGCCAGCAGCTTGGCCGGGACAGGGGCGTTCTTC. It yields the protein CASSLAGTGAFF. The J gene is TRBJ2-1, the V gene TRBV5-5, with 10 nucleotides matching TRBD1. This CDR3 region has 12 residues. Germline V gene data show CDR1 as SGHKS and CDR2 as YYEKEE (reference sequence). V gave up 0 bases and J gave up 15 bases; unmatched junction bases: 3.

CDR3 residues: CASSYRQGVNEAFF. The CDR3 DNA reads TGTGCCAGCAGCTATAGACAGGGGGTTAATGAAGCTTTCTTT. The rearrangement uses TRBV7-2 and TRBJ1-1; TRBD1 agrees at 9 bases. The CDR3 totals 14 residues. The V gene's germline CDR1 is SGHTA and CDR2 FQGNSA. V shed 4 bases and J 7 bases; nucleotides not matched to a gene: 7.

V usage is TRBV28 and J usage is TRBJ2-7, with TRBD2 matching 7 bases. The junction had 12 bases not matched to a gene; V was cut back by 8 bases and J by 2 bases. This CDR3 is 15 amino acids long. Germline values: CDR1 MDHEN, CDR2 SYDVKM. CDR3: CASSYRASGTYEQYF. Here the CDR3 DNA reads TGTGCCAGCTCCTATCGGGCTAGCGGTACCTACGAGCAGTACTTC.

This clonotype was observed a few times. The chain has TRBV12-5 and TRBJ2-2; unclear D gene. The CDR3 runs to 18 residues. Germline V gene data show CDR1 as LGHNT and CDR2 as FRNRAP. V was shortened by 5 bases and J by 0 bases, with 19 bases between the two germline ends. The CDR3 region is CASGPQLLTISNTGELFF. In DNA, the CDR3 is TGTGCTAGTGGTCCCCAACTTCTGACGATTTCGAACACCGGGGAGCTGTTTTTT.

The chain employs TRBV7-3 and TRBJ2-1; no firm D call. The CDR3 extends over 15 amino acids. The germline V and J ends were trimmed by 3 bases and 6 bases, with 15 bases remaining between them. CDR1 and CDR2 from the germline V gene are SGHTA and FQGTGA. The chain's CDR3 is CASSLVRAPFNEQFF. The CDR3 nucleotides are TGTGCCAGCAGCTTGGTCCGGGCCCCCTTCAATGAGCAGTTCTTC.

This CDR3 is CASSFSDRGSEAFF. CDR3 bases: TGTGCCAGCAGCTTCTCCGACAGGGGGTCTGAAGCTTTCTTT. This sequence joins TRBV5-5 and TRBJ1-1; 9 bases fit TRBD1. This CDR3 is built from 14 residues. From germline, CDR1 is SGHKS and CDR2 YYEKEE (reference sequence). V lost 2 bases to trimming and J lost 6 bases; unmatched junction nucleotides: 5.

In nucleotides, the CDR3 is TGCAGTGCTCATTCCACAGACTACGAGCAGTACGTC. Amino acid sequence: CSAHSTDYEQYV. The V call is TRBV20-1, the J call TRBJ2-7; D not resolved. CDR3 size: 12 residues. The germline V gene has CDR1 DFQATT and CDR2 SNEGSKA (reference sequence). The V and J ends lost 5 bases and 3 bases respectively, with 11 bases between them.

This chain joins TRBV4-1 and TRBJ1-4; 7 bases match TRBD1. V lost 5 bases, J lost 6 bases, and 9 bases stayed unmatched. CDR1 and CDR2 from the germline V gene are MGHRA and YSYEKL. The CDR3 has 15 amino acids. The CDR3 DNA reads as TGCGCCAGCAGCACAGCCAGGGGGGAGGATGAAAAACTGTTTTTT. This gives the protein CASSTARGEDEKLFF.

The rearrangement joins TRBV5-1 to TRBJ1-2; maybe TRBD1 (6 bases). This CDR3 has 16 residues. Trimming shortened V by 4 bases and J by 1 base, and 17 bases separated the two germline ends. Germline V CDR1 and CDR2: SGHRS, YFSETQ. The CDR3 sequence: CASSLRTDAFNYGYTF. As DNA, the CDR3 is TGCGCCAGCAGCCTCAGGACAGACGCTTTTAACTATGGCTACACCTTC.

The chain uses TRBV28 and TRBJ2-4, with 7 nucleotides matching TRBD1. The germline V gene has CDR1 MDHEN and CDR2 SYDVKM. The CDR3 contains 15 residues. J gave up 4 bases and V 3 bases, and 6 bases lay outside the gene matches. DNA for the CDR3: TGTGCCAGCAGTTTGGGGACAGCGTTAAAAAACATTCAGTACTTC. This sequence encodes CASSLGTALKNIQYF. The whole variable domain, filled in from reference TRBV28 and TRBJ2-4, reads DVKVTQSSRYLVKRTGEKVFLECVQDMDHENMFWYRQDPGLGLRLIYFSYDVKMKEKGDIPEGYSVSREKKERFSLILESASTNQTSMYLCASSLGTALKNIQYFGAGTRLSVL.

The genes are TRBV6-1 and TRBJ1-3; D call uncertain. V lost 6 bases, J lost 1 base, and 7 bases lay in between. CDR1 and CDR2 (germline): MNHNS, SASEGT. The CDR3 sequence is 13 residues long. This CDR3 reads CASRVASGNTIYF. CDR3 DNA: TGTGCCAGCAGGGTTGCGTCTGGAAACACCATATATTTT.

This clonotype was counted between two and nine times. The DNA for the CDR3 is TGTGCCAGCAGCCCCCAGGGGGCGAACTACAATGAGCAGTTCTTC. Translation gives CASSPQGANYNEQFF. The genes are TRBV7-3 and TRBJ2-1; 8 bases map to TRBD1. Germline V CDR1 and CDR2: SGHTA, FQGTGA. Trimming removed 5 bases from V and 3 bases from J; junction bases left unmatched: 6. The CDR3 loop spans 15 amino acids.

This clonotype came up a few times. The chain links TRBV5-1 to TRBJ2-5, with D perhaps being TRBD1 or TRBD2 (5 bases each). CDR3 length: 14 residues. V dropped 4 bases and J dropped 1 base, with 11 bases sitting between them. The germline gives CDR1 SGHRS, CDR2 YFSETQ. Written as DNA, the CDR3 is TGCGCCAGCAGCGTCGGGGACGGCCAAGAGACCCAGTACTTC. The encoded protein is CASSVGDGQETQYF.

As regards this clonotype: At one boundary the junction diverges from the germline segment, which might be a read error. V and J are TRBV18 and TRBJ2-5; D might be TRBD2 (6 bases). The germline V gene encodes CDR1 KGHSH and CDR2 LQKENI. The CDR3 runs to 14 residues. The CDR3 nucleotides read TGTGCCAGCTCACCCGGACTAAACCAAGAGGCCCAGTACTTC. Amino acid sequence: CASSPGLNQEAQYF.

The DNA for the CDR3 is TGTGCCAGCAGCTCGCTAGCGGGGGGGCCATATCGAGAGACCCAGTACTTC. Its protein product is CASSSLAGGPYRETQYF. The chain uses TRBV11-2 and TRBJ2-5; 12 bases match TRBD2. The germline V gene encodes CDR1 SGHAT and CDR2 FQNNGV. This CDR3 has 17 residues. Trimming removed 4 bases from V and 4 bases from J; junction bases left unmatched: 10.

This clonotype has only a few counts. The CDR3 protein is CATSRVGRTSYEQYF. The CDR3 DNA is TGTGCCACCAGCAGAGTGGGCAGGACGTCCTACGAGCAGTACTTC. The rearrangement uses TRBV15 and TRBJ2-7; D remains unclear. V lost 1 base to trimming and J lost 1 base, with 11 bases between them. The CDR3 spans 15 residues. From germline, CDR1 is LNHNV and CDR2 YYDKDF (reference sequence).

The chain employs TRBV10-3 and TRBJ1-1; D gene unclear. With 2 bases removed from V and 0 bases from J, the gap between germline ends came to 7 bases. Germline-derived CDR1 and CDR2 are ENHRY and SYGVKD. The CDR3 covers 14 residues. The CDR3: CAISEQRVNTEAFF. The CDR3, as DNA: TGTGCCATCAGTGAGCAAAGGGTGAACACTGAAGCTTTCTTT.